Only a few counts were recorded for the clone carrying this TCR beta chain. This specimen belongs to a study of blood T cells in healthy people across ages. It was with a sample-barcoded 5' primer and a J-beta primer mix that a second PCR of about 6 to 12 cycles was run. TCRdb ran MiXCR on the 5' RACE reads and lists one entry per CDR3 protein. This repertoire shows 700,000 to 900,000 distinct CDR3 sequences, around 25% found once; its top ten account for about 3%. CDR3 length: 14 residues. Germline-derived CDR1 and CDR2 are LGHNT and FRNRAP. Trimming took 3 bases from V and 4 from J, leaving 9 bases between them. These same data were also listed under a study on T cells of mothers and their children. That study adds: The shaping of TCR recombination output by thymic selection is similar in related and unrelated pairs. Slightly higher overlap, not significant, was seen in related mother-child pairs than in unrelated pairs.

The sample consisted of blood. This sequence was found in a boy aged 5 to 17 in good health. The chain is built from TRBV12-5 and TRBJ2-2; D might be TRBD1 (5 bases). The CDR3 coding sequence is TGTGCTAGTGGTTTTCCAGGGTCCACCGGGGAGCTGTTTTTT. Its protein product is CASGFPGSTGELFF.